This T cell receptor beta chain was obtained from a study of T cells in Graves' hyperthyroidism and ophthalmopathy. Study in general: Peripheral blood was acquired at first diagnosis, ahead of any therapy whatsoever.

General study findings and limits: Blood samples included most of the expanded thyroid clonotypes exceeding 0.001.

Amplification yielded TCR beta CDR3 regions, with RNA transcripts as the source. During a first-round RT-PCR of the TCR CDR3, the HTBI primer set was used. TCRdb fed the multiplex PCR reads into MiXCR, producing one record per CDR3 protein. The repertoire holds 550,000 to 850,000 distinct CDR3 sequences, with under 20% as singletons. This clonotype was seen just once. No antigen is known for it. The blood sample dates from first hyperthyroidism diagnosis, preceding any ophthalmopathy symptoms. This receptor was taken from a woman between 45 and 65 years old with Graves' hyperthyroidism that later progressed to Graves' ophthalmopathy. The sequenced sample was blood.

CDR3 sequence reads: CAISSSGNTIYF. In DNA form, the CDR3 reads TGTGCCATCAGTTCATCTGGAAACACCATATATTTT. This chain joins TRBV10-3 and TRBJ1-3; D unclear. Trimming removed 5 bases from V and 1 base from J, with 3 bases in between. CDR1 ENHRY and CDR2 SYGVKD come from the germline V gene. This CDR3 region has 12 residues.